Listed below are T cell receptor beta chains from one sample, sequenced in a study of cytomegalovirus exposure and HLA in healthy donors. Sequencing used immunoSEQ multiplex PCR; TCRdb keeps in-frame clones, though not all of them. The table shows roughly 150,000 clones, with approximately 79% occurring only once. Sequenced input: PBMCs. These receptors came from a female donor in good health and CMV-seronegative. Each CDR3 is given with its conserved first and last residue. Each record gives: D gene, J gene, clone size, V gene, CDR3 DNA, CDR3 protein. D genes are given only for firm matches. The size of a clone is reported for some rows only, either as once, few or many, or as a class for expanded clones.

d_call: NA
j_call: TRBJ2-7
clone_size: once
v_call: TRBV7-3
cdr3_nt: TGTGCCAGCAGCCATCTCGCGAACTACGAGCAGTACTTC
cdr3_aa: CASSHLANYEQYF

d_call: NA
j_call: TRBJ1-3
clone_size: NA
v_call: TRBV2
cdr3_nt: TGTGCCAGCAGTGAAGGGGGCCGCTATTCCTCTGGAAACACCATATATTTT
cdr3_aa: CASSEGGRYSSGNTIYF

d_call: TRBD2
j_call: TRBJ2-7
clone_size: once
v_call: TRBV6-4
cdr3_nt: TGTGCCAGCAGCACTAGCGGGGGCCCTCCCTACGAGCAGTACTTC
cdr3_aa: CASSTSGGPPYEQYF

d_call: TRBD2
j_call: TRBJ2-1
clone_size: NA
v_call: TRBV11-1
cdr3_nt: TGTGCCAGCAGCTCTGATAGCGGGAGGTACAATGAGCAGTTCTTC
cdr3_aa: CASSSDSGRYNEQFF

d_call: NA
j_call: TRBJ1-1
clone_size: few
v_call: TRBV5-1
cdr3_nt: TGCGCCAGCAGCTTCCTGACAGCTAACACTGAAGCTTTCTTT
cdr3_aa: CASSFLTANTEAFF

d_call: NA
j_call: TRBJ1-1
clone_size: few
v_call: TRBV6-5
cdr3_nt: TGTGCCAGCAGGGACAGTCTGAACACTGAAGCTTTCTTT
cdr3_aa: CASRDSLNTEAFF

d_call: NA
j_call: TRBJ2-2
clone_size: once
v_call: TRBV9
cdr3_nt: TGTGCCAGCAGCGTAGCTTTCCAGACCGGGGAGCTGTTTTTT
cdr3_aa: CASSVAFQTGELFF

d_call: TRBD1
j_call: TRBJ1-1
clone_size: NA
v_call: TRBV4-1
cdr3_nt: TGCGCCAGCAGCCAAGGGCAGGGGGCAGGTGAAGCTTTCTTT
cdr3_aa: CASSQGQGAGEAFF

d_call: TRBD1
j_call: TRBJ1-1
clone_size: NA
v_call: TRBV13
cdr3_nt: TGTGCCAGCAGCTACCGGACTAACAGGGGTGAGGCAGCTTTCTTT
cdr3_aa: CASSYRTNRGEAAFF

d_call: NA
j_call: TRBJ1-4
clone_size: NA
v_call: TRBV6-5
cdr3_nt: TGTGCCAGCAGCCCAGGGCTGCCTAATGAAAAACTGTTTTTT
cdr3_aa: CASSPGLPNEKLFF

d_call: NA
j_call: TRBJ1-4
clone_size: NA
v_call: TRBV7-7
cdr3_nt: TGTGCCAGCAGTTACAGGTCGGGTGAAAAACTGTTTTTT
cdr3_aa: CASSYRSGEKLFF

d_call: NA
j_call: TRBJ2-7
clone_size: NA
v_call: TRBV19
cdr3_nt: TGTGCCAGTAGTATGAACAGAGTCTACGAGCAGTACTTC
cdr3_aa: CASSMNRVYEQYF

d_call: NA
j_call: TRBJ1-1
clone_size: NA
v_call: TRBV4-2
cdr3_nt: TGTGCCAGCAGCCAACGGGGCCCGGGAGGGACTGAAGCTTTCTTT
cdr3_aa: CASSQRGPGGTEAFF

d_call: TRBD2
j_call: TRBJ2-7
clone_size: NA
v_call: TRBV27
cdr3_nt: TGTGCCAGCAGTTTACGACTAGCGGGAATCTACGAGCAGTACTTC
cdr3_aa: CASSLRLAGIYEQYF

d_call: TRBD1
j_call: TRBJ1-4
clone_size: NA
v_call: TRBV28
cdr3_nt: TGTGCCAGCAGTCCCCGGGACAGGGGGACAACTAATGAAAAACTGTTTTTT
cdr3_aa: CASSPRDRGTTNEKLFF

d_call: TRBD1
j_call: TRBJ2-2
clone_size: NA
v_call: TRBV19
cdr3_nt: TGTGCCAGTAGTAGATCCGGGACAGGAGTAACCGGGGAGCTGTTTTTT
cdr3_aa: CASSRSGTGVTGELFF

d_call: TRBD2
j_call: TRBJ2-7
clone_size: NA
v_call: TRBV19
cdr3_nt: TGTGCCAGTAGCCAGACTAGCGACTACGAGCAGTACTTC
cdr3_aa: CASSQTSDYEQYF

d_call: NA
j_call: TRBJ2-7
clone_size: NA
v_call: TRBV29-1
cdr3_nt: TGCAGCGTTGAAGGGGTGGGAGGAGGATCCTACGAGCAGTACTTC
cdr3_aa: CSVEGVGGGSYEQYF

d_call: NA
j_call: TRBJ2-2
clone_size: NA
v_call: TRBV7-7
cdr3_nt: TGTGCCAGCAGCTCCTCTAGCGGAGGGGGCACCGGGGAGCTGTTTTTT
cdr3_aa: CASSSSSGGGTGELFF

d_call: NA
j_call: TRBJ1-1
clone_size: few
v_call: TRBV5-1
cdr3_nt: TGCGCCAGCAGCTTGGCCCTGGGAGAGAACACTGAAGCTTTCTTT
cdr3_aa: CASSLALGENTEAFF